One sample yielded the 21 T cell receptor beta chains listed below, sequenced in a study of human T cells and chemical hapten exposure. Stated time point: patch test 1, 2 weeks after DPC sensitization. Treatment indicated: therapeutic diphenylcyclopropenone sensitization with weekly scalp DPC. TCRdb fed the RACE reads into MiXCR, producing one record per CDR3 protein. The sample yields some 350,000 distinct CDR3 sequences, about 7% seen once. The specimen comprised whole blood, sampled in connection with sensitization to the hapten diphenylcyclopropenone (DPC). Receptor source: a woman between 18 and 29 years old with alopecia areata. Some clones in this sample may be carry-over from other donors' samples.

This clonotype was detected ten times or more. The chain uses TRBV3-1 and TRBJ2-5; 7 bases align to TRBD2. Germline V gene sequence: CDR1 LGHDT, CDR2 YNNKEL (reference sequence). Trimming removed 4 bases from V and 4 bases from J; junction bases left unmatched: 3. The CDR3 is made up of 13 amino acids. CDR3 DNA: TGTGCCAGCAGCCCCTGGGGGGGAGAGACCCAGTACTTC. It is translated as CASSPWGGETQYF.

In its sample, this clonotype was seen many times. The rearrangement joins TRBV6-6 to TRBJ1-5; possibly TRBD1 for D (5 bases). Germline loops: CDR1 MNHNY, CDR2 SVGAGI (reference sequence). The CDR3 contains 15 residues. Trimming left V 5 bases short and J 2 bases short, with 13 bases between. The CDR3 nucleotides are TGTGCCAGCAGTCTCCTGGGGGGGGGCAATCAGCCCCAGCATTTT. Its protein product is CASSLLGGGNQPQHF.

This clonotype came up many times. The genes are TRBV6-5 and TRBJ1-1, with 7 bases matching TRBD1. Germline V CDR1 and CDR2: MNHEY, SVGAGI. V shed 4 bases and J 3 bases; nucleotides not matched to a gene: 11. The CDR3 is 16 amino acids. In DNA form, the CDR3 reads TGTGCCAGCAGTTTGTTGACAGGGAGGAGGGACACTGAAGCTTTCTTT. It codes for CASSLLTGRRDTEAFF.

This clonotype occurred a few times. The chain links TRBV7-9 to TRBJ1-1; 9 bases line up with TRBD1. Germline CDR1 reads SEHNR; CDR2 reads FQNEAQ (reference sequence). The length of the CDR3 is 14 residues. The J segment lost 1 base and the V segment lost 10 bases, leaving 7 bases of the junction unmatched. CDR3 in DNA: TGTGCCAACTCAACAGGGGGCGCGAACACTGAAGCTTTCTTT. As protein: CANSTGGANTEAFF.

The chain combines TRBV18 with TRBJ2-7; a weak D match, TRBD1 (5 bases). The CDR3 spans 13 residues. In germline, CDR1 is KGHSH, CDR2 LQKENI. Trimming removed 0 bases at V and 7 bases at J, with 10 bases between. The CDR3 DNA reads TGTGCCAGCTCACCACCAGGGGCTCGGGAGCAGTACTTC. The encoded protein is CASSPPGAREQYF.

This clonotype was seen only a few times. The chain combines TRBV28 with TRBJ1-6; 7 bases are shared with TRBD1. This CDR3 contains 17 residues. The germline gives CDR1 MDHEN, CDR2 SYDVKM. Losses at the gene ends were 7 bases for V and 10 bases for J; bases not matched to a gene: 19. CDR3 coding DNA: TGTGCCAGCAAACCGGACAGGTTGGGATTGGGATGGTCACCCCTCCACTTT. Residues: CASKPDRLGLGWSPLHF.

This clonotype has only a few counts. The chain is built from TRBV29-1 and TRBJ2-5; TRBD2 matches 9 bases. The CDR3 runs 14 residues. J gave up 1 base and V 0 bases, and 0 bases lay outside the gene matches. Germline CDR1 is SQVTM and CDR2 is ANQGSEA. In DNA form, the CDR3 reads TGCAGCGTTGAAGAGGGACTAGCCCAAGAGACCCAGTACTTC. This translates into CSVEEGLAQETQYF.

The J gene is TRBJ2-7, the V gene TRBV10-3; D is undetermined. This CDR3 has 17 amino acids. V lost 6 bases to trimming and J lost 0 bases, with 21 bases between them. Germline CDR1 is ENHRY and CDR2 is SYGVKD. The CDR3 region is CAIRDPSKYPSSYEQYF. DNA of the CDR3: TGTGCCATCAGAGACCCCTCCAAGTACCCCAGCTCCTACGAGCAGTACTTC.

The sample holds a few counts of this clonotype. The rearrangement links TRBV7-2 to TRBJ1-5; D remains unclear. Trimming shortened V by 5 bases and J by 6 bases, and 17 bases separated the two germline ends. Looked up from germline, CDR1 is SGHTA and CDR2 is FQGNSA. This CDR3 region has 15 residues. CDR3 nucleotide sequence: TGTGCCAGCAGCGACGTTAGGACGCTGAGTCAGCCCCAGCATTTT. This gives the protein CASSDVRTLSQPQHF.

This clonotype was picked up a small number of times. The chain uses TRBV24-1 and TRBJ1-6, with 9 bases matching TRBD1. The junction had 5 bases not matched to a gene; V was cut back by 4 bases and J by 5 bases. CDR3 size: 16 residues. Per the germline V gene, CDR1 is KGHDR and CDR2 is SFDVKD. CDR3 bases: TGTGCCACCAGTGACCATCGACAGGGGGATAATTCACCCCTCCACTTT. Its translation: CATSDHRQGDNSPLHF.

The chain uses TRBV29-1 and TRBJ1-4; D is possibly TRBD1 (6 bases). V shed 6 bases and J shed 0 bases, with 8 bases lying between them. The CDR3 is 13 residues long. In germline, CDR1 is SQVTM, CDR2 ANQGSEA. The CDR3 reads CSVPGATNEKLFF. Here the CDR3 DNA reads TGCAGCGTCCCAGGGGCAACTAATGAAAAACTGTTTTTT.

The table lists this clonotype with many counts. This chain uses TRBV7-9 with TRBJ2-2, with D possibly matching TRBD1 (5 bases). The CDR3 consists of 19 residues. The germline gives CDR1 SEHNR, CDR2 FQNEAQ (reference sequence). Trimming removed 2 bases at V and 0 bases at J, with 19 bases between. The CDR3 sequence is CASSLRRQPIHSNTGELFF. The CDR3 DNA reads TGTGCCAGCAGCTTAAGGAGACAGCCCATTCATTCGAACACCGGGGAGCTGTTTTTT.

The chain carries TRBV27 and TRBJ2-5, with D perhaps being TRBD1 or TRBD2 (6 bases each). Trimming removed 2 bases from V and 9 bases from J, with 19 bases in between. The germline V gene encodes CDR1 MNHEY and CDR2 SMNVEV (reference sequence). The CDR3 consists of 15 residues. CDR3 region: CASSLQQGGQMAQYF. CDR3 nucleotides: TGTGCCAGCAGTTTACAACAGGGAGGTCAAATGGCCCAGTACTTC.

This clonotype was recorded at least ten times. This CDR3 is CAISESEGSGANVLTF. The CDR3 nucleotides are TGTGCCATCAGTGAGTCGGAAGGATCTGGGGCCAACGTCCTGACTTTC. The chain uses TRBV10-3 and TRBJ2-6; D is undetermined. The germline V gene has CDR1 ENHRY and CDR2 SYGVKD. V shed 0 bases and J shed 1 base, with 7 bases lying between them. The CDR3 extends over 16 amino acids.

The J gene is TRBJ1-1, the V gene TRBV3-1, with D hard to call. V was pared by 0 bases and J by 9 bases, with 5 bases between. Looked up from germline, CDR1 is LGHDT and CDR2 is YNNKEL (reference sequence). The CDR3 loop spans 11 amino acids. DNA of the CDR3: TGTGCCAGCAGCCAAGACAATCAAGCTTTCTTT. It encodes CASSQDNQAFF.

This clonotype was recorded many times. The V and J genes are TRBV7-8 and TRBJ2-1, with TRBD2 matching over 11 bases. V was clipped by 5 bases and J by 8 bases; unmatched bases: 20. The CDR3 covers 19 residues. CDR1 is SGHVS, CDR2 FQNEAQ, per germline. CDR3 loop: CASSTPGLADRLASDEQFF. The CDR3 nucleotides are TGTGCCAGCAGCACACCGGGACTAGCGGATAGACTAGCATCTGATGAGCAGTTCTTC.

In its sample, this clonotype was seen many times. The CDR3 sequence: CASSLQPNPGSGEQYF. The CDR3 DNA is TGTGCCAGCAGCCTACAACCAAATCCGGGTTCGGGCGAGCAGTACTTC. J is TRBJ2-7 and V is TRBV3-1; D is undetermined. V gave up 4 bases and J gave up 6 bases, with 22 bases separating them. Germline lookup yields CDR1 LGHDT and CDR2 YNNKEL (reference sequence). The CDR3 covers 16 residues.

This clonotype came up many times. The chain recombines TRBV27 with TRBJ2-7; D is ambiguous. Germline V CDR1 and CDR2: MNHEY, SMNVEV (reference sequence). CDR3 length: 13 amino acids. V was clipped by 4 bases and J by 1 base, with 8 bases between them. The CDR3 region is CASSSFSSYEQYF. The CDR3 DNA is TGTGCCAGCAGTTCCTTTTCATCCTACGAGCAGTACTTC.

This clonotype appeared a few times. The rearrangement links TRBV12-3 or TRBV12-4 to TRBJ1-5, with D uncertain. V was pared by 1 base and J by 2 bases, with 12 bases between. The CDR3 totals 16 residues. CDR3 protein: CASSLVWAGGNQPQHF. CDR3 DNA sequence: TGTGCCAGCAGTTTAGTCTGGGCCGGGGGCAATCAGCCCCAGCATTTT.

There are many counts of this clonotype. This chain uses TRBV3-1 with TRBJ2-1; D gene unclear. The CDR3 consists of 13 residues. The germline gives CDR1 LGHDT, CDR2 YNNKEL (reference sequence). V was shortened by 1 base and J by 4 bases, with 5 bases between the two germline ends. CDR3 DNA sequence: TGTGCCAGCAGCCAAGCTGTGTACAATGAGCAGTTCTTC. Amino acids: CASSQAVYNEQFF.

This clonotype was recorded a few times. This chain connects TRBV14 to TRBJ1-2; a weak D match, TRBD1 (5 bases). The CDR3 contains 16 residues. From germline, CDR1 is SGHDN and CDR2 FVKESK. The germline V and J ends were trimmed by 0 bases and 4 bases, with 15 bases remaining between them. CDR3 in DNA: TGTGCCAGCAGCCAAGAAGGATTGGGACCGACCTATGGCTACACCTTC. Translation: CASSQEGLGPTYGYTF.